These 2 T cell receptor beta chains were all obtained from the same sample, sequenced in a study of blood T cell repertoires in COVID-19. Using immunoSEQ multiplex PCR, the repertoire was profiled, and TCRdb retains in-frame clones only, with some absent. The table records some 120,000 clones, roughly 80% of them present only once. Sequencing was done on a sample of PBMCs or T cells enriched from blood (not recorded which). These receptors all come from a man aged 25 to 40 who had recovered from COVID-19.

This clone appeared a single time. V is TRBV5-1 and J is TRBJ2-1, with 7 bases that match TRBD2. Germline CDR1 is SGHRS and CDR2 is YFSETQ. This CDR3 has 14 amino acids. The trim removed 2 bases at V and 4 bases at J, leaving 3 bases unmatched. DNA for the CDR3: TGCGCCAGCAGCTTCAGCGGGGATTACAATGAGCAGTTCTTC. It translates to CASSFSGDYNEQFF.

V and J are TRBV10-3 and TRBJ2-7; TRBD1 is a possible D gene (5 bases). V gave up 0 bases and J gave up 2 bases, with 8 bases separating them. The CDR3 length is 14 residues. Germline CDR1 is ENHRY and CDR2 is SYGVKD. The CDR3, as DNA: TGTGCCATCAGTGAGTCGAGACAGACCTACGAGCAGTACTTC. It yields the protein CAISESRQTYEQYF.